The clone carrying this TCR beta chain was detected only a few times. Its antigen remains unidentified. Those patients who had chemo-refractory metastatic non-small-cell lung cancer were given focal radiation along with CTLA-4 blockade through ipilimumab. Using immunoSEQ multiplex PCR, the repertoire was profiled, and TCRdb retains in-frame clones only, with some absent. The repertoire includes 30,000 to 45,000 clones, about two thirds of them detected once, and 9.5% to 13% sits in the top ten. The data belong to a study of radiotherapy plus CTLA-4 blockade in lung cancer. General study results and limits: Reports state that early shifts in blood T cell clones, with interferon-beta, best predicted response.

CDR1 is SNHLY, CDR2 FYNNEI, per germline. V dropped 5 bases and J dropped 5; count of bases not matched to a gene: 11. This CDR3 has 17 residues. The chain employs TRBV2 and TRBJ2-3; 12 nucleotides align to TRBD2. The source is a human donor with non-small cell lung cancer who had stable disease on radiotherapy plus ipilimumab. The sequences come from peripheral blood, collected from a patient treated with radiotherapy plus ipilimumab. The CDR3 DNA follows: TGTGCCAGCAGTCGAACACGTTGGACTAGCGGGGTAGATACGCAGTATTTT. Amino acid sequence: CASSRTRWTSGVDTQYF.